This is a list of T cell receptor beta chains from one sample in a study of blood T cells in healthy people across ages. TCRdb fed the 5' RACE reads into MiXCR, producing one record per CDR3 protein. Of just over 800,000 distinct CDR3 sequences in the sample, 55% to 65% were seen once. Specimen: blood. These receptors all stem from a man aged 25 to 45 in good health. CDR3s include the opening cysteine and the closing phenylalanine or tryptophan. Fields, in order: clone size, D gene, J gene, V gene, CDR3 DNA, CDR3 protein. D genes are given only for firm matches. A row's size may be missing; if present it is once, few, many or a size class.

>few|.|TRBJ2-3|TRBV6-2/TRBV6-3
TGTGCCAGCAGTTACTTCGGGCTCCCGGATACGCAGTATTTT
CASSYFGLPDTQYF
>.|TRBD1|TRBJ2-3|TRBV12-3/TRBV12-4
TGTGCCAGCGGACAGGGAGCATATACGCAGTATTTT
CASGQGAYTQYF
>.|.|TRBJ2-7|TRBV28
TGTGCCAGCAGTTTCCGGACAGCGTTAAGCTACGAGCAGTACTTC
CASSFRTALSYEQYF
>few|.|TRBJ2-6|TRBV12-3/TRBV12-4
TGTGCCAGCAGTTTAGTGTTACAGCCTTCTGGGGCCAACGTCCTGACTTTC
CASSLVLQPSGANVLTF
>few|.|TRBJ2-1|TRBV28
TGTGCCAGCAGCAGTAGTGTCACATACAATGAGCAGTTCTTC
CASSSSVTYNEQFF
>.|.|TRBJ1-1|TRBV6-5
TGTGCCAGTACAGGAGGAGTCACTGAAGCTTTCTTT
CASTGGVTEAFF
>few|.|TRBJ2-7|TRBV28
TGTGCCAGCAGTTTTCCTCCTAGCGAGCAGTACTTC
CASSFPPSEQYF
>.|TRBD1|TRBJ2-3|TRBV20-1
TGCAGTGCTAGTAAGACAGGGGGCACAGATATGCAGTATTTT
CSASKTGGTDMQYF
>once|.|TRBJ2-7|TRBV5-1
TGCGCCAGCGCGGATCCCACAGGTGACTACGAGCAGTACTTC
CASADPTGDYEQYF
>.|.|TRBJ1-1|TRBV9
TGTGCCAGCAGCGTGGACAGCACTGAAGCTTTCTTT
CASSVDSTEAFF
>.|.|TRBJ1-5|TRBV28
TGTGCCAGCATCTCCAGGGATGTACAGCCCCAGCATTTT
CASISRDVQPQHF
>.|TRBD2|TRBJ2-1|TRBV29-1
TGCAGCGGGTCTAGCGGGAGATACAATGAGCAGTTCTTC
CSGSSGRYNEQFF
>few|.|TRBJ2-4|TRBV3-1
TGTGCCAGCAGCCAAAAGATTGCCGGGCCTGGGGAGCAGTACTTC
CASSQKIAGPGEQYF
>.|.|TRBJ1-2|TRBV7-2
TGTGCCAGCAGCTTGGGGGGTTGGAACTATGGCTACACCTTC
CASSLGGWNYGYTF
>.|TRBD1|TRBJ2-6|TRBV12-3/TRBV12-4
TGTGCCAGCAGTTGGAGATTTGGGGGGGACAGGGGGTACGACGGGGCCAACGTCCTGACTTTC
CASSWRFGGDRGYDGANVLTF
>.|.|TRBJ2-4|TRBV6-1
TGTGCCAGCACCTTAACTTCCACCGGGAGCTCGGGGGAGCAGTACTTC
CASTLTSTGSSGEQYF
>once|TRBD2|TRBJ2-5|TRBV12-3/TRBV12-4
TGTGCCAGCATCTTGAGCGGGGGGGCCCCAGAGACCCAGTACTTC
CASILSGGAPETQYF
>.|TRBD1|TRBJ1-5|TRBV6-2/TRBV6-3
TGTGCCAGCAGCCATATTGACAGGGGCCTAGGTCAGCCCCAGCATTTT
CASSHIDRGLGQPQHF
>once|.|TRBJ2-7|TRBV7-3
TGTGCCAGCAGCTTAACGAATGAGGGGTCCTACGAGCAGTACTTC
CASSLTNEGSYEQYF
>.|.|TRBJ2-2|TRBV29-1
TGCAGCGTCCAGGGGAGTCGGGTGGCCACCGGGGAGCTGTTTTTT
CSVQGSRVATGELFF
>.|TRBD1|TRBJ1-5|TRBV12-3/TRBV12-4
TGTGCCAGCGAAGGACAGGCTAATCAGCCCCAGCATTTT
CASEGQANQPQHF
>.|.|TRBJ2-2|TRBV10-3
TGTGCCATCTCGGTCCCCAACACCGGGGAGCTGTTTTTT
CAISVPNTGELFF
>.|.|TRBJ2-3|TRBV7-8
TGTGCCAGCAGCCCAGGACTAGGGGGGCCCGATACGCAGTATTTT
CASSPGLGGPDTQYF
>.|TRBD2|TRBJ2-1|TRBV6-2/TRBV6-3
TGTGCCAGCAGTTACTTGTCGCGGGGGGGCAGGTACGATGAGCAGTTCTTC
CASSYLSRGGRYDEQFF
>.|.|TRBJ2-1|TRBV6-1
TGTGCCAGCAGTGAAGCGCGGTCCACCCCGGGGCAGTTCTTC
CASSEARSTPGQFF
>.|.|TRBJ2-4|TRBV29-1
TGCAGCGTTGAAGGGGCTAGCGAAGACATTCAGTACTTC
CSVEGASEDIQYF
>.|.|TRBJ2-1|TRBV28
TGTGCCACCACACCATTGGACAATGAGCAGTTCTTC
CATTPLDNEQFF
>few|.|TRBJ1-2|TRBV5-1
TGCGCCAGCAGCGACTCCACGGAGTTTTTCGGCTATGGCTACACCTTC
CASSDSTEFFGYGYTF
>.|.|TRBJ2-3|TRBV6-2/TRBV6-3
TGTGCCAGCAGTTACTTTGGACGAGATACGCAGTATTTT
CASSYFGRDTQYF
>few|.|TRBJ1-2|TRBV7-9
TGTGCCAGCAGCCCCGGGGAGGGCTACACCTTC
CASSPGEGYTF
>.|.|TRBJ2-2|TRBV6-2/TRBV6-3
TGTGCCAGCAGTATAGTCTCCGGGGAGCTGTTTTTT
CASSIVSGELFF
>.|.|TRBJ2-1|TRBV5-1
TGCGCTATAACCAAGGGCAATGAGCAGTTCTTC
CAITKGNEQFF
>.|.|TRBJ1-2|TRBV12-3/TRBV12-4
TGTGCCAGCAGTTTAGTGCCAGGGGCCAACTATGGCTACACCTTC
CASSLVPGANYGYTF
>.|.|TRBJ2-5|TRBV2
TGTGCCGGCAGTGGGGGGACAGCCAGTGAGACCCAGTACTTC
CAGSGGTASETQYF
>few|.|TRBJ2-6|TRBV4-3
TGCGCCAGCAGGGGAAGCTGGTTCTCTGGGGCCAACGTCCTGACTTTC
CASRGSWFSGANVLTF
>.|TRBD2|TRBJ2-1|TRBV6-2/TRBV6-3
TGTGCCACCCCAACTAGCGGGAGTAGTGAGCAGTTCTTC
CATPTSGSSEQFF
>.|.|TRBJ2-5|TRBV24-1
TGTGCCACCAGTGATTTGGGAAGCAACAATGAGCAGTACTTC
CATSDLGSNNEQYF
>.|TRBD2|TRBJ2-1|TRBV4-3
TGCGCCAGCAGCCAAGGGTACGGGGGGGCAAAGGAGCAGTTCTTC
CASSQGYGGAKEQFF
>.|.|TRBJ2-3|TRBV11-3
TGTGCCAGCAGCTTAGCCGGGGTCAACACAGATACGCAGTATTTT
CASSLAGVNTDTQYF
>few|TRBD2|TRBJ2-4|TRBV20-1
TGCAGTGCTAGGGGAATAGCGGGGGGTCTACTAGCCAAAAACATTCAGTACTTC
CSARGIAGGLLAKNIQYF
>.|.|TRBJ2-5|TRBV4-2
TGTGCCAGCAGCCCCAAATTTCTGGGGGAGACCCAGTACTTC
CASSPKFLGETQYF
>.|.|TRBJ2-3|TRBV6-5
TGTGCCAGCAGTTACGGGTCAGACACAGATACGCAGTATTTT
CASSYGSDTDTQYF
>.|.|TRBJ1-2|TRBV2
TGTGCCAGCAGACAGGCAATAACTAACTATGGCTACACCTTC
CASRQAITNYGYTF
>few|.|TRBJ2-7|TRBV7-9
TGTGCCAGCAGCTTCGCTGGCTACGAGCAGTACTTC
CASSFAGYEQYF
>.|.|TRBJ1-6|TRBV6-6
TGTGCCAGCTCTCAGTACGATTCCCTCCACTTT
CASSQYDSLHF
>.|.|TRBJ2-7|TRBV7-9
TGTGCCAGCAGTACTGGGACATTAATCTACGAGCAGTACTTC
CASSTGTLIYEQYF